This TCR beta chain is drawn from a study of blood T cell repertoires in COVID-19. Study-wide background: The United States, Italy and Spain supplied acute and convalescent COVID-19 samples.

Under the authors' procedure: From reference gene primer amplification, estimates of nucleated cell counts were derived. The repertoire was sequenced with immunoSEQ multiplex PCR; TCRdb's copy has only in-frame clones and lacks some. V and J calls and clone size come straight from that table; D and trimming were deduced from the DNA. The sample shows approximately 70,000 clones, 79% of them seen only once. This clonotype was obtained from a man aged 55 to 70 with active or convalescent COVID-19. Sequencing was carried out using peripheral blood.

CDR3 DNA: TGTGCCAGCAGTTTAGGACGGGGGAGAGAGACCCAGTACTTC. As protein: CASSLGRGRETQYF. This chain uses TRBV28 with TRBJ2-5; TRBD2 is a possible D gene (6 bases). The CDR3 has 14 amino acids. Germline V gene data show CDR1 as MDHEN and CDR2 as SYDVKM. V lost 2 bases and J lost 4, with 11 bases in between.